There are many counts of the clone carrying this T cell receptor beta chain. Antigen unknown. Separate cDNA molecules received unique molecular identifiers, which the library attached to them. One entry per CDR3 protein results from TCRdb running MiXCR on the RACE reads. The sample yields over 50,000 distinct CDR3 sequences, approximately 10% seen once. V shed 6 bases and J 0 bases; nucleotides not matched to a gene: 10. The length of the CDR3 is 16 residues. This sample stems from a study of human T cells and chemical hapten exposure. Study outcomes and limitations: Patch test score rose with PT1 expanded TCR count, significant at thresholds 8, 16 and 32, not 4. High-frequency TCRs, those above 1 in 1000, stayed the same after DPC sensitization.

Specified time point: pre-sensitization, week 0. Treatment defined: therapeutic diphenylcyclopropenone sensitization with weekly scalp DPC. Extraction yielded total RNA from whole blood (unfractionated). Suited to DPC and affected by alopecia, the donors ranged from 18 to 70 years old. The chain employs TRBV12-3 or TRBV12-4 and TRBJ1-1; 7 bases line up with TRBD1. The TCR was taken from a woman in her 30s with alopecia areata. Some clones in this sample may be carry-over from other donors' samples. Sequences were derived from whole blood, sampled in connection with sensitization to the hapten diphenylcyclopropenone (DPC). The CDR3 coding sequence is TGTGCCAGCAGGAGACCGGGACAGAGCATGAACACTGAAGCTTTCTTT. Amino acids: CASRRPGQSMNTEAFF.